The 16 T cell receptor beta chains listed next were all sequenced from one sample in a study of kidney transplant recipient with SARS-CoV-2 infection. MiXCR, applied by TCRdb to the reads, yields one record per CDR3 protein. The data contain 200,000 to 250,000 distinct CDR3 sequences, under 30% of them singletons. This specimen consisted of a blood sample, obtained at baseline and on roughly day 110 from a kidney transplant recipient. The receptors originated from a male patient between 25 and 39 years old who had COVID-19 and was a kidney transplant recipient. Some T cells may be transferred from the graft donor.

There are many counts of this clonotype. The chain carries TRBV6-5 and TRBJ1-1, with D possibly being TRBD1 (5 bases). Trimming took off 6 bases at V and 4 bases at J, with 21 bases between the two ends. The CDR3 runs 16 residues. Germline V CDR1 and CDR2: MNHEY, SVGAGI. In nucleotides, the CDR3 is TGTGCCAGCAGCCGCGGGACCCAGGGTTGGGGCACTGAAGCTTTCTTT. Amino acids: CASSRGTQGWGTEAFF.

In its sample, this clonotype was seen many times. The rearrangement links TRBV21-1 to TRBJ1-5; TRBD1 reflects the table's D call only, with no check against the DNA. TRBV21-1 is flagged as a pseudogene. This CDR3 has 14 residues. Here the CDR3 reads CASNAVGTVGNQHF. In DNA form, the CDR3 reads TGTGCCAGCAACGCGGTGGGGACAGTAGGAAACCAGCATTTT.

This clonotype occurred many times. The chain has TRBV7-2 and TRBJ2-5, with 15 bases identical to TRBD2. This CDR3 contains 16 residues. The V gene end was trimmed by 6 bases and the J gene end by 5 bases; junction bases not matched to a gene: 7. Germline V lookup: CDR1 SGHTA, CDR2 FQGNSA. Here the CDR3 reads CASSPGLAGGWETQYF. CDR3 in DNA: TGTGCCAGCAGTCCGGGACTAGCGGGAGGATGGGAGACCCAGTACTTC.

This clonotype was recorded many times. The chain employs TRBV15 and TRBJ1-2; possibly TRBD1 for D (5 bases). The CDR3 extends over 14 amino acids. The V and J ends lost 0 bases and 5 bases respectively, with 10 bases between them. The germline V gene has CDR1 LNHNV and CDR2 YYDKDF (reference sequence). The CDR3 sequence is CATSRETGPYGYTF. The DNA of the CDR3 is TGTGCCACCAGCAGAGAGACGGGACCTTATGGCTACACCTTC.

A remark on this clonotype: Possible read error: a much larger clone is one base away. The chain joins TRBV21-1 to TRBJ2-3; TRBD2, the table's D call, lacks a check against the DNA. TRBV21-1 is a known pseudogene. The CDR3 has 17 residues. This CDR3 is CASSGPLATVMQDTQCF. CDR3 bases: TGTGCCAGCAGTGGGCCTTTAGCTACAGTCATGCAAGATACGCAGTGTTTT.

Notes on this clonotype: One base away lies a much larger clone, so this may be a sequencing read error. The gene calls are TRBV5-1 and TRBJ1-2; D remains ambiguous. The CDR3 contains 16 residues. V lost 10 bases and J 4 bases, leaving 26 bases between the germline ends. Germline CDR1 SGHRS, CDR2 YFSETQ. CDR3 loop: CAGMSRSVRKTYGYTF. DNA for the CDR3: TGCGCCGGCATGTCCAGATCGGTTCGAAAGACCTATGGCTACACCTTC.

With regard to this clonotype: An end of the junction differs from the germline gene, which may be a read error. The CDR3 is CASSRGTGSYGQYF. DNA for the CDR3: TGTGCCAGTAGTCGGGGGACAGGTTCCTACGGGCAGTACTTC. The chain recombines TRBV19 with TRBJ2-7; 8 nucleotides match TRBD1. The CDR3 sequence is 14 residues long. The germline V gene has CDR1 LNHDA and CDR2 SQIVND (reference sequence).

With regard to this clonotype: One base away lies a much larger clone, so this may be a sequencing read error. Because the CDR3 is missing its conserved closing phenylalanine or tryptophan, this is likely a read error. This chain uses TRBV30 with TRBJ1-1, with unresolved D. Germline V gene lookup returns CDR1 GTSNPN and CDR2 SVGIG (reference sequence). Trimming stripped 1 base from V and 4 bases from J, with 4 bases between. CDR3 length equals 11 residues. In nucleotides, the CDR3 is TGTGCCTGGAGTGAAAGCACTGAAGCTTTCCTT. This codes for CAWSESTEAFL.

This clonotype occurred many times. The chain couples TRBV3-1 to TRBJ1-2; D gene uncertain. The CDR3 runs to 15 residues. V lost 1 base and J 6 bases, leaving 15 bases between the germline ends. The V gene's germline CDR1 is LGHDT and CDR2 YNNKEL (reference sequence). CDR3 DNA: TGTGCCAGCAGCCAAGTTTCCCTTATGAAGGATGGCTACACCTTC. This translates into CASSQVSLMKDGYTF. Full variable domain (rest looked up from reference TRBV3-1 and TRBJ1-2): DTAVSQTPKYLVTQMGNDKSIKCEQNLGHDTMYWYKQDSKKFLKIMFSYNNKELIINETVPNRFSPKSPDKAHLNLHINSLELGDSAVYFCASSQVSLMKDGYTFGSGTRLTVV.

There are many counts of this clonotype. V and J are TRBV20-1 and TRBJ2-1, with 7 bases identical to TRBD1. CDR3 length equals 12 residues. Germline V lookup: CDR1 DFQATT, CDR2 SNEGSKA (reference sequence). V lost 6 bases to trimming and J lost 8 bases; unmatched junction nucleotides: 7. CDR3: CSAPRQGYEQFF. The DNA of the CDR3 is TGCAGTGCCCCTAGACAGGGCTATGAGCAGTTCTTC.

Turning to this clonotype: Being one base from a much bigger clone, this may be a read error. CDR3 sequence (DNA): TGTGCCAGCAGCTCCGGGACAGGGAGCGCCGGGGAGCCGTTTTTT. Translation gives CASSSGTGSAGEPFF. V usage is TRBV11-1 and J usage is TRBJ2-2, with 9 positions matching TRBD1. The CDR3 spans 15 residues. Germline values: CDR1 SGHAT, CDR2 FQDESV (reference sequence).

This clonotype was counted between two and nine times. The chain joins TRBV5-1 to TRBJ1-1, with a possible D match to TRBD1 (6 bases). Germline V gives CDR1 SGHRS, CDR2 YFSETQ. The CDR3 has 16 residues. The germline V and J ends were trimmed by 4 bases and 1 base, with 17 bases remaining between them. The CDR3: CASSNTVRTANTEAFF. The CDR3 nucleotides are TGCGCCAGCAGCAATACCGTTAGGACAGCGAACACTGAAGCTTTCTTT.

Points on this clonotype: A far bigger clonotype differs at one base, so this is likely a read error. The chain couples TRBV11-3 to TRBJ2-3, with D uncertain. The DNA end is more similar to TRBJ2-1, so the J call may be wrong. Looked up from germline, CDR1 is SGHNT and CDR2 is YENEEA. The CDR3 runs 15 residues. The CDR3 nucleotides read TGTGCCAGCAGCTTAGACCCCCTCGCCTACAATGAGCAGTTCTTC. It codes for CASSLDPLAYNEQFF.

This clonotype has a count of ten or more. The chain recombines TRBV11-3 with TRBJ2-2; unclear D gene. CDR1 and CDR2 from the germline V gene are SGHNT and YENEEA. With 5 bases removed from V and 6 bases from J, the gap between germline ends came to 13 bases. CDR3 size: 14 residues. The CDR3 nucleotides are TGTGCCAGCAGCCCGCCTGGGGTTCCCGGGGAGCTGTTTTTT. It encodes CASSPPGVPGELFF. Variable domain in full (rest from reference TRBV11-3 and TRBJ2-2): EAGVVQSPRYKIIEKKQPVAFWCNPISGHNTLYWYLQNLGQGPELLIRYENEEAVDDSQLPKDRFSAERLKGVDSTLKIQPAELGDSAVYLCASSPPGVPGELFFGEGSRLTVL.

Comment on this clonotype: This may be a read error, as it is one base from a much larger clone. The rearrangement uses TRBV3-1 and TRBJ1-1; D remains ambiguous. Trimming removed 4 bases at V and 3 bases at J, with 15 bases between. Germline CDR1 is LGHDT and CDR2 is YNNKEL (reference sequence). The CDR3 length is 15 residues. CDR3 sequence: CASSRESTADTEAFF. For the CDR3, the DNA is TGTGCCAGCAGCCGTGAGTCAACGGCCGACACTGAAGCTTTCTTT.

At least ten counts were recorded for this clonotype. The genes are TRBV13 and TRBJ1-6; D is uncertain. With 5 bases removed from V and 7 bases from J, the gap between germline ends came to 12 bases. The germline gives CDR1 PRHDT, CDR2 FYEKMQ (reference sequence). CDR3 length equals 14 residues. The CDR3, as DNA: TGTGCCAGCAGCCCGAACCTAGGAAATTCACCCCTCCACTTT. It is translated as CASSPNLGNSPLHF.